These 3 T cell receptor beta chains were sequenced from one sample in a study of blood T cell repertoires in COVID-19. The table came from immunoSEQ multiplex PCR; TCRdb's copy has only in-frame clones and leaves some out. Of some 150,000 clones in the sample, 80% to 90% were seen once. The sample consisted of peripheral blood. The source is a man aged 45-65 years who had recovered from COVID-19.

V is TRBV6-5 and J is TRBJ1-1; 7 bases fit TRBD1. With 6 bases clipped from V and 3 bases from J, the junction kept 7 bases outside the gene matches. The V gene's germline CDR1 is MNHEY and CDR2 SVGAGI. The CDR3 covers 14 residues. Here the CDR3 DNA reads TGTGCCAGCAGCCCCTCAGGGGGGTACACTGAAGCTTTCTTT. It specifies CASSPSGGYTEAFF.

The rearrangement joins TRBV2 to TRBJ1-1; D possibly corresponds to TRBD1 (6 bases). V was cut by 6 bases and J by 4 bases, with 12 bases left in between. CDR1 and CDR2 (germline): SNHLY, FYNNEI. The CDR3 has 13 amino acids. The CDR3 DNA reads TGTGCCAGCAGAGAAACAGGGACCACTGAAGCTTTCTTT. Its translation: CASRETGTTEAFF.

The chain joins TRBV2 to TRBJ2-5; 8 bases are shared with TRBD2. This CDR3 has 16 amino acids. Trimming at V came to 4 bases and at J to 1 base, leaving 8 bases not matched to a gene. Germline V gene data show CDR1 as SNHLY and CDR2 as FYNNEI. The CDR3 DNA follows: TGTGCCAGCAGTGTATTCGGGGGGGGAATCCAAGAGACCCAGTACTTC. It specifies CASSVFGGGIQETQYF.